Each of the 10 T cell receptor beta chains below was sequenced from the same sample in a study of blood T cell repertoires in COVID-19. The method was immunoSEQ multiplex PCR; TCRdb's version includes in-frame clones alone and lacks a portion of them. Among about 140,000 clones listed, about 80% were seen once. The sequencing input was peripheral blood. The receptors stem from a woman aged 55-75 years with acute or convalescent COVID-19.

The CDR3 sequence: CASSGVASGIHEQFF. DNA of the CDR3: TGTGCCAGCTCGGGGGTTGCCTCCGGGATCCATGAGCAGTTCTTC. The chain employs TRBV27 and TRBJ2-1, with D possibly being TRBD2 (6 bases). This CDR3 contains 15 residues. The germline V gene has CDR1 MNHEY and CDR2 SMNVEV (reference sequence). Trimming left V 8 bases short and J 8 bases short, with 22 bases between.

This chain uses TRBV7-2 with TRBJ2-7; 8 bases map to TRBD2. Germline V gene data show CDR1 as SGHTA and CDR2 as FQGNSA. CDR3 length equals 16 residues. The ends lost 5 bases at V and 3 bases at J; junction bases unmatched: 12. CDR3 nucleotide sequence: TGTGCCAGCAGCACGCAAAGGTCCAGCGGGAGCTACGAGCAGTACTTC. This translates into CASSTQRSSGSYEQYF.

This clone is medium-sized (0.01 to 0.1%). The chain links TRBV11-3 to TRBJ2-7; 14 bases agree with TRBD2. V lost 5 bases, J lost 3 bases, and 6 bases stayed unmatched. This CDR3 contains 16 residues. The germline CDR1 and CDR2 sequences are SGHNT and YENEEA. CDR3 bases: TGTGCCAGCAGCGGACTAGCGGGAGGATCCAACTACGAGCAGTACTTC. This codes for CASSGLAGGSNYEQYF. Full variable domain (outside the CDR3, taken from reference TRBV11-3 and TRBJ2-7): EAGVVQSPRYKIIEKKQPVAFWCNPISGHNTLYWYLQNLGQGPELLIRYENEEAVDDSQLPKDRFSAERLKGVDSTLKIQPAELGDSAVYLCASSGLAGGSNYEQYFGPGTRLTVT.

V and J are TRBV2 and TRBJ2-3; D is possibly TRBD1 (6 bases). The CDR3 spans 15 residues. Trimming pared 2 bases from V and 2 bases from J, leaving 11 bases between. Germline CDR1 SNHLY, CDR2 FYNNEI. CDR3 in DNA: TGTGCCAGCAGTGAATGGGGGCGGGCCACAGATACGCAGTATTTT. The encoded protein is CASSEWGRATDTQYF.

The chain couples TRBV28 to TRBJ1-6; maybe TRBD1 (6 bases). The germline CDR1 and CDR2 sequences are MDHEN and SYDVKM. The CDR3 runs to 13 residues. V lost 8 bases to trimming and J lost 9 bases, with 14 bases between them. The DNA of the CDR3 is TGTGCCAGCGACTCAGGGGCGGGTTCACCCCTCCACTTT. The encoded protein is CASDSGAGSPLHF. Complete variable domain (other parts from reference TRBV28 and TRBJ1-6): DVKVTQSSRYLVKRTGEKVFLECVQDMDHENMFWYRQDPGLGLRLIYFSYDVKMKEKGDIPEGYSVSREKKERFSLILESASTNQTSMYLCASDSGAGSPLHFGNGTRLTVT.

A single count supports this clone. This sequence joins TRBV9 and TRBJ2-1, with 8 bases aligning to TRBD1. The CDR3 contains 18 residues. CDR1 is SGDLS and CDR2 is YYNGEE in the germline V gene. Trimming removed 4 bases from V and 1 base from J; junction bases left unmatched: 13. In DNA form, the CDR3 reads TGTGCCAGCAGCCCCGGGACAGGCCGGGACTTATCCTACAATGAGCAGTTCTTC. Translated: CASSPGTGRDLSYNEQFF.

This sequence joins TRBV25-1 and TRBJ1-5, with D unclear. The CDR3 is made up of 14 amino acids. CDR1 is MGHDK and CDR2 is SYGVNS in the germline V gene. Trimming removed 1 base from V and 5 bases from J, with 9 bases in between. The CDR3 DNA sequence: TGTGCCAGCAGTGAATCAGGTCGACATCAGCCCCAGCATTTT. Translation: CASSESGRHQPQHF.

The chain joins TRBV6-5 to TRBJ2-5; tentatively, D is TRBD1 (5 bases). The CDR3 has 12 amino acids. V was trimmed by 2 bases and J by 5 bases, leaving 6 bases between them. Germline lookup yields CDR1 MNHEY and CDR2 SVGAGI. CDR3 sequence reads: CASSYRGETQYF. The CDR3 coding sequence is TGTGCCAGCAGTTACAGGGGTGAGACCCAGTACTTC.

The chain is built from TRBV11-3 and TRBJ2-1; unclear D gene. The CDR3 covers 15 residues. Per germline, CDR1 SGHNT and CDR2 YENEEA. Trimming left V 5 bases short and J 5 bases short, with 16 bases between. CDR3 in amino acids: CASSPSASANNEQFF. For the CDR3, the DNA is TGTGCCAGCAGCCCGTCCGCGAGCGCGAACAATGAGCAGTTCTTC.

The gene calls are TRBV12-5 and TRBJ1-5; unclear D gene. Trimming took off 6 bases at V and 4 bases at J, with 4 bases between the two ends. The CDR3 is 11 amino acids. CDR1 LGHNT and CDR2 FRNRAP come from the germline V gene. CDR3 DNA sequence: TGTGCTAGTGGAGCGAATCAGCCCCAGCATTTT. It yields the protein CASGANQPQHF.